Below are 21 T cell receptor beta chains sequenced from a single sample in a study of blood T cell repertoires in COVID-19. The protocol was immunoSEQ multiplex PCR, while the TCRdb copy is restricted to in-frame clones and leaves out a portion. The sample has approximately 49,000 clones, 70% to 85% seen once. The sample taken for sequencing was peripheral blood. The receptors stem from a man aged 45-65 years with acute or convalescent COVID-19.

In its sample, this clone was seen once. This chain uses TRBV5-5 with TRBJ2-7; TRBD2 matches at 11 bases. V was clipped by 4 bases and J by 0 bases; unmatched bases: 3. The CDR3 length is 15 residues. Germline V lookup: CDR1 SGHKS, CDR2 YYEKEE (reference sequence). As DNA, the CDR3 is TGTGCCAGCAGCCTGGGACTAGCGGTCTCCTACGAGCAGTACTTC. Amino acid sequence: CASSLGLAVSYEQYF.

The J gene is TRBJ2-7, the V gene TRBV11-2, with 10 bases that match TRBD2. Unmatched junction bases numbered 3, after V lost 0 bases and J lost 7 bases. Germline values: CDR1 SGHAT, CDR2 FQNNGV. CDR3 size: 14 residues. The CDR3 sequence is CASSLEASGREQYF. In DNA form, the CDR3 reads TGTGCCAGCAGCTTAGAGGCTAGCGGGAGAGAGCAGTACTTC.

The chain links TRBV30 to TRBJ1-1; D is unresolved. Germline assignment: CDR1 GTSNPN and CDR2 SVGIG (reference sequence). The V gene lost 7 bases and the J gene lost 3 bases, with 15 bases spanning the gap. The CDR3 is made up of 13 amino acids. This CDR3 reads CAFRPGLYTEAFF. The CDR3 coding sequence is TGTGCCTTCCGCCCCGGTTTGTACACTGAAGCTTTCTTT.

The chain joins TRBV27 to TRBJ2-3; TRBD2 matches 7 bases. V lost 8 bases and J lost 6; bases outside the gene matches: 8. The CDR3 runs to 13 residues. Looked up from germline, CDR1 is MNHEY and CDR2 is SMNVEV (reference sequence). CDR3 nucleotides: TGTGCCAGCGGCTGGGGGGAGGGGGATACGCAGTATTTT. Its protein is CASGWGEGDTQYF.

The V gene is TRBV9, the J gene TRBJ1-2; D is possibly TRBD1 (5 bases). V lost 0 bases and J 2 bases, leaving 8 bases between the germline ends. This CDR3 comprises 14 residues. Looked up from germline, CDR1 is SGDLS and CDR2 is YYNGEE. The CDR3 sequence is CASSVGGENYGYTF. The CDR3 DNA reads TGTGCCAGCAGCGTAGGGGGGGAAAACTATGGCTACACCTTC.

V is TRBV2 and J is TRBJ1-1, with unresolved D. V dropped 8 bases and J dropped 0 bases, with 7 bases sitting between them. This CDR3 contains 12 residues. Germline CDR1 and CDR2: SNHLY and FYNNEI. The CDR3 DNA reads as TGTGCCAGCGGCCCTCTGAACACTGAAGCTTTCTTT. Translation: CASGPLNTEAFF.

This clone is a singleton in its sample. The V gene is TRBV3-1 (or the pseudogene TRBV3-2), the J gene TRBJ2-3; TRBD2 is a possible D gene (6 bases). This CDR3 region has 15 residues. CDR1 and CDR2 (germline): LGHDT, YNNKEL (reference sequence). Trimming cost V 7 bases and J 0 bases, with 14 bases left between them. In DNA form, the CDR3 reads TGTGCCAGCACCCCGGACTACTTTAGCACAGATACGCAGTATTTT. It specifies CASTPDYFSTDTQYF.

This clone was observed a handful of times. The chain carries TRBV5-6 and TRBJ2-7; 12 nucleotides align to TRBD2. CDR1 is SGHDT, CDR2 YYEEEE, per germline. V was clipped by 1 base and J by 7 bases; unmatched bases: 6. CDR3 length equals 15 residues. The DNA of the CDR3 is TGTGCCAGCAGCTTGTACTCTGGACTAGCGGGGGAGCAGTACTTC. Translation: CASSLYSGLAGEQYF.

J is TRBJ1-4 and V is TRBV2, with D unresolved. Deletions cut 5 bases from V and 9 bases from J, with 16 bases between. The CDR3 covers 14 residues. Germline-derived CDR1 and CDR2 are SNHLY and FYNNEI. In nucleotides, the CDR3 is TGTGCCAGCAGTTTGGGCCAGGCTGATCAAAAACTGTTTTTT. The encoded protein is CASSLGQADQKLFF. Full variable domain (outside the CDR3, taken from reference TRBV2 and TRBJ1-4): EPEVTQTPSHQVTQMGQEVILRCVPISNHLYFYWYRQILGQKVEFLVSFYNNEISEKSEIFDDQFSVERPDGSNFTLKIRSTKLEDSAMYFCASSLGQADQKLFFGSGTQLSVL.

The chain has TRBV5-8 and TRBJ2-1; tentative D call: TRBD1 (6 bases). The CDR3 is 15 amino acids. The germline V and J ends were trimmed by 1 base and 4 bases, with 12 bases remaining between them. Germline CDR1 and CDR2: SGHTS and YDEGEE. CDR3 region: CASSLRQEIYNEQFF. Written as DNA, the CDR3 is TGTGCCAGCAGCTTGAGACAGGAGATTTACAATGAGCAGTTCTTC.

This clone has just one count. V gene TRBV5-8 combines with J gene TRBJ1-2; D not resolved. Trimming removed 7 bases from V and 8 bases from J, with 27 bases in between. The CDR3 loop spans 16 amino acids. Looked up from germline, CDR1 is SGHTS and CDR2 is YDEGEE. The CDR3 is CASGLGGEVSTEGYTF. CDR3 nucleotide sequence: TGTGCCAGCGGTTTAGGAGGCGAAGTTTCAACCGAGGGCTACACCTTC.

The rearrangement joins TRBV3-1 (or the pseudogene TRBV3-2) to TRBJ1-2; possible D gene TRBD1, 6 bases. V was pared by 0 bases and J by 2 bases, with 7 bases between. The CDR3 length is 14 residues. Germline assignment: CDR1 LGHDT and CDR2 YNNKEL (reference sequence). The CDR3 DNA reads TGTGCCAGCAGCCAAGAAGGGGGAAACTATGGCTACACCTTC. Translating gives CASSQEGGNYGYTF.

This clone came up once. In nucleotides, the CDR3 is TGTGCCTGGAAAACAGGGCGCTCTGGAAACACCATATATTTT. Translating gives CAWKTGRSGNTIYF. This rearrangement joins TRBV30 to TRBJ1-3; the D gene is possibly TRBD1 (6 bases). CDR1 is GTSNPN, CDR2 SVGIG, per germline (reference sequence). V was clipped by 4 bases and J by 0 bases, with 10 bases between them. This CDR3 is 14 amino acids long.

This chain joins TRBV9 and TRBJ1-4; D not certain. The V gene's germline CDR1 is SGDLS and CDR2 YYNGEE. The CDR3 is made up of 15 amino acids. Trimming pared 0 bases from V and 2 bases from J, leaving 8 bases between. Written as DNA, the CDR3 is TGTGCCAGCAGCGTAGATCATTTCACTAATGAAAAACTGTTTTTT. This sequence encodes CASSVDHFTNEKLFF.

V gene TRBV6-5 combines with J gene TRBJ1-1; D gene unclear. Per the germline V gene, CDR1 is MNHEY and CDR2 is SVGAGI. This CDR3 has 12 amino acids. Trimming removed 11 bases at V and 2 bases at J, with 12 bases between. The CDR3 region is CAAVGDNTEAFF. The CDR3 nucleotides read TGTGCCGCGGTAGGAGATAACACTGAAGCTTTCTTT.

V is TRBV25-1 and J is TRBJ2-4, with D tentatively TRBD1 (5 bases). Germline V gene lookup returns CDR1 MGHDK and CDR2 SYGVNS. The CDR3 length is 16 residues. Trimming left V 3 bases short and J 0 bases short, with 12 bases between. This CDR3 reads CASSDARDLAKNIQYF. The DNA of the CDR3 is TGTGCCAGCAGTGACGCCAGGGATTTAGCCAAAAACATTCAGTACTTC.

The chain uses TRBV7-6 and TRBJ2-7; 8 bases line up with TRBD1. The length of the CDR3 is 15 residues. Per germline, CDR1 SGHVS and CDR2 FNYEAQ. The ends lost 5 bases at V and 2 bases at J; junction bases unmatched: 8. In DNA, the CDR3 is TGTGCCAGCAGCCCAACCGGGACAGGCCCCTACGAGCAGTACTTC. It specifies CASSPTGTGPYEQYF. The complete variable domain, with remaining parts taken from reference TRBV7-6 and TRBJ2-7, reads GAGVSQSPRYKVTKRGQDVALRCDPISGHVSLYWYRQALGQGPEFLTYFNYEAQQDKSGLPNDRFSAERPEGSISTLTIQRTEQRDSAMYRCASSPTGTGPYEQYFGPGTRLTVT.

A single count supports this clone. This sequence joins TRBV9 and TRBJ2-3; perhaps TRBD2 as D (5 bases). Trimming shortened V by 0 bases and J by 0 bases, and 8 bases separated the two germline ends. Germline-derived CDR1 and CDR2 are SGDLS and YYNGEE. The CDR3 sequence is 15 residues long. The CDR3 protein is CASSVAWTSTDTQYF. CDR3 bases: TGTGCCAGCAGCGTAGCTTGGACTAGCACAGATACGCAGTATTTT.

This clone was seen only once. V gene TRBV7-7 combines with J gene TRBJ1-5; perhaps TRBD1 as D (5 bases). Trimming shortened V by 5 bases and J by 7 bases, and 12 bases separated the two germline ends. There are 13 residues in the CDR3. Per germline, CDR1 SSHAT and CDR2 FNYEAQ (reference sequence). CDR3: CASSEDIGQPQHF. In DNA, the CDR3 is TGTGCCAGCAGCGAGGACATCGGGCAGCCCCAGCATTTT.

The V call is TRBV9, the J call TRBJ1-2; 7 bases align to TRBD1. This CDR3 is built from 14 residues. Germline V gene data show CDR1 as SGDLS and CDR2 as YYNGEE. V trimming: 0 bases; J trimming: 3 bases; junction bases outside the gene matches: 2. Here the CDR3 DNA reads TGTGCCAGCAGCGTAGACAGGGGATACTATGGCTACACCTTC. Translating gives CASSVDRGYYGYTF.

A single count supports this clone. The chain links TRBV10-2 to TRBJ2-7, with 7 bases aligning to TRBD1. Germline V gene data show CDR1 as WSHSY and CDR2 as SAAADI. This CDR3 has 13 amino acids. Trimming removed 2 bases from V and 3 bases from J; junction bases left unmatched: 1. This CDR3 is CASSEPGGYEQYF. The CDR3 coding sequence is TGCGCCAGCAGTGAGCCAGGGGGCTACGAGCAGTACTTC.